A selection of T cell receptor beta chains follows, all from one sample in a study of cytomegalovirus exposure and HLA in healthy donors. The data were produced by immunoSEQ multiplex PCR, yet TCRdb's version contains in-frame clones alone and is incomplete. Of roughly 110,000 clones in the sample, 65% to 85% were seen once. The sequenced sample was PBMCs. These receptors all stem from a man younger than 30 in good health and CMV-seronegative. Each CDR3 is given with its conserved first and last residue. The D gene is left open where the match is weak. Clone size, where shown, is once, few, many, or a class for clones that have expanded.

J gene: TRBJ1-5
V gene: TRBV5-4
clone size: .
D gene: .
CDR3 protein: CASSSGGGNQPQHF
CDR3 DNA: TGTGCCAGCAGCTCGGGGGGCGGCAATCAGCCCCAGCATTTT

J gene: TRBJ1-5
V gene: TRBV7-8
clone size: .
D gene: TRBD1
CDR3 protein: CASSLVSGAGGSAGQPQHF
CDR3 DNA: TGTGCCAGCAGCTTAGTGAGCGGCGCAGGGGGTTCTGCGGGTCAGCCCCAGCATTTT

J gene: TRBJ2-5
V gene: TRBV7-2
clone size: .
D gene: TRBD1
CDR3 protein: CASSLTGEQETQYF
CDR3 DNA: TGTGCCAGCAGCTTGACAGGGGAACAAGAGACCCAGTACTTC

J gene: TRBJ2-7
V gene: TRBV27
clone size: once
D gene: TRBD1
CDR3 protein: CASSPSRDRGWADYEQYF
CDR3 DNA: TGTGCCAGCAGTCCATCCCGGGACAGGGGGTGGGCGGACTACGAGCAGTACTTC

J gene: TRBJ1-3
V gene: TRBV7-9
clone size: .
D gene: TRBD1
CDR3 protein: CASSHATGLRNTIYF
CDR3 DNA: TGTGCCAGCAGCCACGCGACAGGGTTACGGAACACCATATATTTT

J gene: TRBJ2-2
V gene: TRBV5-1
clone size: .
D gene: .
CDR3 protein: CASSLVGSTGELFF
CDR3 DNA: TGCGCCAGCAGCTTGGTTGGGAGCACCGGGGAGCTGTTTTTT

J gene: TRBJ1-4
V gene: TRBV28
clone size: .
D gene: TRBD1
CDR3 protein: CASTAPGTGGEKLFF
CDR3 DNA: TGTGCCAGCACAGCTCCCGGGACAGGGGGTGAAAAACTGTTTTTT

J gene: TRBJ2-7
V gene: TRBV4-3
clone size: .
D gene: .
CDR3 protein: CASSQGISRSEQYF
CDR3 DNA: TGCGCCAGCAGCCAAGGGATTTCGCGGAGCGAGCAGTACTTC

J gene: TRBJ2-7
V gene: TRBV4-3
clone size: .
D gene: TRBD1
CDR3 protein: CASSQEQTGIHEQYF
CDR3 DNA: TGCGCCAGCAGCCAAGAGCAGACAGGGATCCACGAGCAGTACTTC

J gene: TRBJ1-2
V gene: TRBV6-6
clone size: .
D gene: TRBD1
CDR3 protein: CASSYGQGDGYTF
CDR3 DNA: TGTGCCAGCAGTTACGGACAGGGGGATGGCTACACCTTC

J gene: TRBJ2-1
V gene: TRBV27
clone size: once
D gene: .
CDR3 protein: CASSLETASSYNEQFF
CDR3 DNA: TGTGCCAGCAGTTTAGAGACAGCTTCATCCTACAATGAGCAGTTCTTC

J gene: TRBJ2-7
V gene: TRBV10-3
clone size: .
D gene: .
CDR3 protein: CAISVGSGYEQYF
CDR3 DNA: TGTGCCATCAGTGTTGGGTCGGGGTACGAGCAGTACTTC

J gene: TRBJ2-1
V gene: TRBV15
clone size: .
D gene: TRBD2
CDR3 protein: CATSGGLAGGEQFF
CDR3 DNA: TGTGCCACCAGCGGGGGACTAGCGGGGGGTGAGCAGTTCTTC

J gene: TRBJ2-7
V gene: TRBV7-2
clone size: once
D gene: TRBD1
CDR3 protein: CASSLDRVNEQYF
CDR3 DNA: TGTGCCAGCAGCCTGGACAGGGTCAACGAGCAGTACTTC

J gene: TRBJ1-2
V gene: TRBV12-5
clone size: .
D gene: .
CDR3 protein: CASGSSGGQTMRGYTF
CDR3 DNA: TGTGCTAGTGGGTCAAGCGGCGGACAGACCATGCGTGGCTACACCTTC

J gene: TRBJ2-1
V gene: TRBV27
clone size: .
D gene: TRBD2
CDR3 protein: CASTSGVSYNEQFF
CDR3 DNA: TGTGCCAGCACTAGCGGAGTTTCCTACAATGAGCAGTTCTTC

J gene: TRBJ1-1
V gene: TRBV19
clone size: few
D gene: .
CDR3 protein: CASSSGVVTEAFF
CDR3 DNA: TGTGCCAGTAGTTCGGGGGTGGTCACTGAAGCTTTCTTT

J gene: TRBJ1-1
V gene: TRBV10-3
clone size: .
D gene: .
CDR3 protein: CAISVRGPDEAFF
CDR3 DNA: TGTGCCATCAGTGTAAGAGGGCCCGATGAAGCTTTCTTT

J gene: TRBJ1-5
V gene: TRBV18
clone size: .
D gene: .
CDR3 protein: CASSPGQSNQPQHF
CDR3 DNA: TGTGCCAGCTCACCCGGACAGAGCAATCAGCCCCAGCATTTT

J gene: TRBJ1-1
V gene: TRBV7-9
clone size: .
D gene: TRBD1
CDR3 protein: CASSLGTGKAFF
CDR3 DNA: TGTGCCAGCAGCTTAGGGACAGGGAAAGCTTTCTTT

J gene: TRBJ1-2
V gene: TRBV27
clone size: .
D gene: TRBD1
CDR3 protein: CASSLRDRYGYTF
CDR3 DNA: TGTGCCAGCAGTTTACGGGACAGATATGGCTACACCTTC

J gene: TRBJ2-2
V gene: TRBV10-1
clone size: once
D gene: TRBD1
CDR3 protein: CASSGTGGYTGELFF
CDR3 DNA: TGCGCCAGCAGTGGGACAGGGGGCTATACCGGGGAGCTGTTTTTT

J gene: TRBJ2-1
V gene: TRBV5-1
clone size: .
D gene: .
CDR3 protein: CASSLGQAYNEQFF
CDR3 DNA: TGCGCCAGCAGCTTGGGGCAGGCCTACAATGAGCAGTTCTTC

J gene: TRBJ1-5
V gene: TRBV19
clone size: many
D gene: .
CDR3 protein: CASRRGTFSNQPQHF
CDR3 DNA: TGTGCCAGTAGGAGGGGGACATTTAGCAATCAGCCCCAGCATTTT

J gene: TRBJ2-7
V gene: TRBV7-9
clone size: .
D gene: .
CDR3 protein: CASSPRDYEQYF
CDR3 DNA: TGTGCCAGCAGCCCGAGGGACTACGAGCAGTACTTC

J gene: TRBJ2-7
V gene: TRBV15
clone size: .
D gene: TRBD2
CDR3 protein: CATSRATGGLYEQYF
CDR3 DNA: TGTGCCACCAGCAGAGCTACGGGGGGTTTGTACGAGCAGTACTTC

J gene: TRBJ1-2
V gene: TRBV5-1
clone size: .
D gene: TRBD1
CDR3 protein: CASSAGTGVGYGYTF
CDR3 DNA: TGCGCCAGCAGCGCTGGGACAGGGGTTGGGTATGGCTACACCTTC

J gene: TRBJ2-3
V gene: TRBV7-2
clone size: .
D gene: .
CDR3 protein: CASSPGYGTDTQYF
CDR3 DNA: TGTGCCAGCAGCCCGGGATACGGGACAGATACGCAGTATTTT

J gene: TRBJ1-5
V gene: TRBV6-6
clone size: few
D gene: TRBD1
CDR3 protein: CASSFTGGEQPQHF
CDR3 DNA: TGTGCCAGCAGCTTTACAGGGGGCGAACAGCCCCAGCATTTT

J gene: TRBJ2-2
V gene: TRBV11-2
clone size: once
D gene: TRBD2
CDR3 protein: CASSLVRGGAGELFF
CDR3 DNA: TGTGCCAGCAGCTTAGTTCGGGGGGGCGCCGGGGAGCTGTTTTTT

J gene: TRBJ1-4
V gene: TRBV5-6
clone size: .
D gene: .
CDR3 protein: CASSRVSGNFATNEKLFF
CDR3 DNA: TGTGCCAGCAGCCGCGTGTCAGGAAACTTTGCAACTAATGAAAAACTGTTTTTT

J gene: TRBJ2-3
V gene: TRBV18
clone size: .
D gene: TRBD1
CDR3 protein: CASSPRAGGTGERTDTQYF
CDR3 DNA: TGTGCCAGCTCACCACGGGCCGGCGGTACAGGGGAGCGCACAGATACGCAGTATTTT

J gene: TRBJ1-2
V gene: TRBV6-5
clone size: .
D gene: .
CDR3 protein: CASSYASSLRYGYTF
CDR3 DNA: TGTGCCAGCAGTTACGCGAGTTCGCTCCGATATGGCTACACCTTC

J gene: TRBJ2-1
V gene: TRBV7-6
clone size: .
D gene: .
CDR3 protein: CASSPTRSSYNEQFF
CDR3 DNA: TGTGCCAGCAGCCCTACAAGGAGCTCCTACAATGAGCAGTTCTTC

J gene: TRBJ1-2
V gene: TRBV18
clone size: .
D gene: .
CDR3 protein: CASSPTDSLGGYTF
CDR3 DNA: TGTGCCAGCTCACCCACCGACAGTTTAGGCGGCTACACCTTC

J gene: TRBJ2-5
V gene: TRBV7-2
clone size: .
D gene: .
CDR3 protein: CASSSVREPKLETQYF
CDR3 DNA: TGTGCCAGCAGCTCGGTCCGGGAGCCCAAGCTGGAGACCCAGTACTTC

J gene: TRBJ2-5
V gene: TRBV5-4
clone size: .
D gene: TRBD2
CDR3 protein: CASSWGTSGDKETQYF
CDR3 DNA: TGTGCCAGCAGCTGGGGGACTAGCGGGGATAAAGAGACCCAGTACTTC

J gene: TRBJ1-2
V gene: TRBV27
clone size: .
D gene: TRBD1
CDR3 protein: CASSSTGAYGYTF
CDR3 DNA: TGTGCCAGCAGTTCGACAGGGGCCTATGGCTACACCTTC

J gene: TRBJ1-3
V gene: TRBV10-1
clone size: .
D gene: TRBD1
CDR3 protein: CASSSGQRAHSGNTIYF
CDR3 DNA: TGCGCCAGCAGCTCGGGACAGCGAGCCCACTCTGGAAACACCATATATTTT

J gene: TRBJ2-7
V gene: TRBV13
clone size: .
D gene: TRBD2
CDR3 protein: CASLSGGSSYEQYF
CDR3 DNA: TGTGCCAGCCTTAGCGGGGGGTCCTCCTACGAGCAGTACTTC

J gene: TRBJ2-3
V gene: TRBV13
clone size: once
D gene: .
CDR3 protein: CASSLEVFSGGADTQYF
CDR3 DNA: TGTGCCAGCAGCTTAGAGGTGTTCTCAGGAGGCGCAGATACGCAGTATTTT

J gene: TRBJ2-5
V gene: TRBV5-4
clone size: .
D gene: TRBD2
CDR3 protein: CASSLGLRGGIGTQYF
CDR3 DNA: TGTGCCAGCAGCTTGGGGTTACGGGGGGGCATCGGGACCCAGTACTTC

J gene: TRBJ1-1
V gene: TRBV7-9
clone size: .
D gene: .
CDR3 protein: CSSASVTEAFF
CDR3 DNA: TGTTCCAGCGCCTCGGTGACTGAAGCTTTCTTT

J gene: TRBJ1-6
V gene: TRBV7-2
clone size: .
D gene: .
CDR3 protein: CASSLARAGSALHF
CDR3 DNA: TGTGCCAGCAGCTTAGCGAGAGCAGGCTCGGCCCTCCACTTT

J gene: TRBJ1-6
V gene: TRBV4-3
clone size: .
D gene: .
CDR3 protein: CASSQVRGENNSPLHF
CDR3 DNA: TGCGCCAGCAGCCAAGTACGCGGGGAAAATAATTCACCCCTCCACTTT

J gene: TRBJ2-7
V gene: TRBV14
clone size: .
D gene: .
CDR3 protein: CASSQVRGNEQYF
CDR3 DNA: TGTGCCAGCAGCCAAGTCCGCGGGAACGAGCAGTACTTC

J gene: TRBJ2-3
V gene: TRBV19
clone size: .
D gene: TRBD1
CDR3 protein: CATRDRGTTDTQYF
CDR3 DNA: TGTGCCACACGGGACAGGGGCACCACAGATACGCAGTATTTT

J gene: TRBJ2-2
V gene: TRBV5-1
clone size: .
D gene: .
CDR3 protein: CASSEQGTGELFF
CDR3 DNA: TGCGCCAGCAGCGAGCAGGGCACCGGGGAGCTGTTTTTT

J gene: TRBJ2-2
V gene: TRBV5-4
clone size: .
D gene: .
CDR3 protein: CASSPRRGAGELFF
CDR3 DNA: TGTGCCAGCAGCCCTCGGCGGGGCGCCGGGGAGCTGTTTTTT

J gene: TRBJ1-6
V gene: TRBV7-9
clone size: .
D gene: .
CDR3 protein: CASSLEGHNSPLHF
CDR3 DNA: TGTGCCAGCAGCTTAGAGGGGCATAATTCACCCCTCCACTTT

J gene: TRBJ1-2
V gene: TRBV5-4
clone size: .
D gene: TRBD1
CDR3 protein: CASSRDRSNYGYTF
CDR3 DNA: TGTGCCAGCAGCCGGGACAGGTCTAACTATGGCTACACCTTC